Below, 17 T cell receptor beta chains from the same sample are listed, as sequenced in a study of blood T cell repertoires in COVID-19. Data came from immunoSEQ multiplex PCR; TCRdb stores just in-frame clones and leaves some out. The sample shows around 170,000 clones, 84% of them seen only once. The specimen was peripheral blood. These receptors came from a man between 25 and 39 years old with active or convalescent COVID-19.

The chain links TRBV19 to TRBJ2-7; D gene ambiguous. Trimming removed 3 bases at V and 2 bases at J, with 11 bases between. Looked up from germline, CDR1 is LNHDA and CDR2 is SQIVND (reference sequence). This CDR3 spans 14 amino acids. The CDR3 sequence is CASSILSSTYEQYF. CDR3 sequence (DNA): TGTGCCAGTAGTATCCTGTCATCTACCTACGAGCAGTACTTC.

V usage is TRBV7-8 and J usage is TRBJ2-7; 12 bases fit TRBD2. V lost 8 bases, J lost 0 bases, and 14 bases stayed unmatched. Germline CDR1 reads SGHVS; CDR2 reads FQNEAQ. The CDR3 has 18 residues. The CDR3 region is CASRRASGRGGPSYEQYF. CDR3 sequence (DNA): TGTGCCAGCCGCCGGGCTAGCGGGAGGGGAGGGCCCTCCTACGAGCAGTACTTC.

This rearrangement joins TRBV7-6 to TRBJ2-5; 7 nucleotides line up with TRBD1. There are 14 residues in the CDR3. Germline V CDR1 and CDR2: SGHVS, FNYEAQ. With V trimmed by 5 bases and J by 6 bases, 9 bases remained unmatched. The CDR3 nucleotides are TGTGCCAGCAGCCCCCCGAGGGGGCCGCAGACCCAGTACTTC. Its translation: CASSPPRGPQTQYF.

The chain employs TRBV5-1 and TRBJ1-4; possible D gene TRBD1, 5 bases. The V end was cut by 3 bases, the J end by 0 bases, with 6 bases between. The V gene's germline CDR1 is SGHRS and CDR2 YFSETQ. CDR3 size: 14 residues. The CDR3 DNA reads TGCGCCAGCAGCTCGGGGGCAACTAATGAAAAACTGTTTTTT. This codes for CASSSGATNEKLFF.

This chain joins TRBV7-6 and TRBJ1-5, with 7 bases matching TRBD1. The CDR3 length is 15 residues. Per germline, CDR1 SGHVS and CDR2 FNYEAQ. Losses at the gene ends were 1 base for V and 1 base for J; bases not matched to a gene: 1. The CDR3 nucleotides read TGTGCCAGCAGCTTAGAACAGGGGAGCAATCAGCCCCAGCATTTT. It translates to CASSLEQGSNQPQHF.

This chain uses TRBV11-3 with TRBJ2-5; D ambiguous. Between the trimmed V and J ends, which lost 0 bases and 5 bases, there was a span of 19 bases. This CDR3 region has 17 residues. Germline-derived CDR1 and CDR2 are SGHNT and YENEEA. The CDR3 DNA follows: TGTGCCAGCAGCTTAGATGGCCAGGCCCGCCCTGGGGAGACCCAGTACTTC. It encodes CASSLDGQARPGETQYF.

V and J are TRBV20-1 and TRBJ2-7; a weak D match, TRBD2 (6 bases). The V gene lost 2 bases and the J gene lost 7 bases, with 9 bases spanning the gap. The length of the CDR3 is 11 residues. Germline CDR1 and CDR2: DFQATT and SNEGSKA (reference sequence). CDR3 in amino acids: CSARSGGEQYF. CDR3 coding DNA: TGCAGTGCTAGATCCGGAGGGGAGCAGTACTTC.

This rearrangement joins TRBV4-1 to TRBJ1-1; 10 nucleotides match TRBD1. This CDR3 has 14 amino acids. Trimming cost V 5 bases and J 4 bases; bases outside gene matches: 4. Per the germline V gene, CDR1 is MGHRA and CDR2 is YSYEKL. The CDR3 is CASSSDRGLTEAFF. The CDR3 bases are TGCGCCAGCAGCTCAGACAGGGGGCTCACTGAAGCTTTCTTT.

The chain uses TRBV4-3 and TRBJ1-2, with TRBD1 identical over 9 bases. In germline, CDR1 is LGHNA, CDR2 YSLEER. V was clipped by 0 bases and J by 5 bases; unmatched bases: 4. The CDR3 has 15 amino acids. CDR3 sequence (DNA): TGCGCCAGCAGCCAAGATCGGACAGGGGATTATGGCTACACCTTC. Translating gives CASSQDRTGDYGYTF.

This chain links TRBV18 with TRBJ2-6, with a weak D call TRBD1 (6 bases). V was clipped by 2 bases and J by 0 bases, with 8 bases between them. CDR3 size: 16 residues. Germline CDR1 reads KGHSH; CDR2 reads LQKENI. The CDR3 reads CASSPTGTSGANVLTF. The DNA of the CDR3 is TGTGCCAGCTCACCAACAGGGACCTCTGGGGCCAACGTCCTGACTTTC.

The rearrangement links TRBV12-3 or TRBV12-4 to TRBJ2-3; D unclear. The CDR3 sequence is 13 residues long. Trimming left V 7 bases short and J 2 bases short, with 10 bases between. CDR3 sequence (DNA): TGTGCCAGCACAGGAACCCCCACAGATACGCAGTATTTT. Translating it yields CASTGTPTDTQYF.

The chain couples TRBV7-9 to TRBJ2-3, with 7 bases fitting TRBD2. The CDR3 extends over 14 amino acids. V was clipped by 0 bases and J by 7 bases; unmatched bases: 4. CDR1 is SEHNR, CDR2 FQNEAQ, per germline (reference sequence). The CDR3 DNA sequence: TGTGCCAGCAGCTTAGCGCGGGGGATACATACGCAGTATTTT. Its translation is CASSLARGIHTQYF. The full variable domain, rest sourced from reference TRBV7-9 and TRBJ2-3, is DTGVSQNPRHKITKRGQNVTFRCDPISEHNRLYWYRQTLGQGPEFLTYFQNEAQLEKSRLLSDRFSAERPKGSFSTLEIQRTEQGDSAMYLCASSLARGIHTQYFGPGTRLTVL.

The rearrangement links TRBV3-1 (or the pseudogene TRBV3-2) to TRBJ1-4; 7 bases are shared with TRBD1. Unmatched junction bases numbered 6, after V lost 8 bases and J lost 3 bases. The CDR3 has 14 amino acids. Germline V gene data show CDR1 as LGHDT and CDR2 as YNNKEL (reference sequence). The CDR3 nucleotides are TGTGCCAGCGCCCGGGACAGATCTAATGAAAAACTGTTTTTT. Translation gives CASARDRSNEKLFF.

This rearrangement joins TRBV15 to TRBJ1-1; TRBD1 aligns across 7 bases. Germline V gene data show CDR1 as LNHNV and CDR2 as YYDKDF (reference sequence). Trimming took 5 bases from V and 4 from J; bases not matched to a gene: 13. This CDR3 comprises 16 residues. In nucleotides, the CDR3 is TGTGCCACCAGCTCACGCGGGATCTCAGGGGGCACTGAAGCTTTCTTT. It specifies CATSSRGISGGTEAFF.

The sample holds one count of this clone. The gene calls are TRBV6-1 and TRBJ1-4, with D possibly being TRBD1 (6 bases). Per the germline V gene, CDR1 is MNHNS and CDR2 is SASEGT. The CDR3 consists of 17 residues. V was clipped by 1 base and J by 7 bases, with 19 bases between them. The CDR3 nucleotides read TGTGCCAGCAGTGAAGTCCAGGGGAAAAGGGTCCGTGAAAAACTGTTTTTT. Its protein is CASSEVQGKRVREKLFF.

This clone has only a few counts. The chain links TRBV14 to TRBJ1-1; unclear D gene. This CDR3 spans 17 amino acids. Trimming removed 0 bases at V and 4 bases at J, with 18 bases between. Per germline, CDR1 SGHDN and CDR2 FVKESK. The CDR3 bases are TGTGCCAGCAGCCAAGATCCGGGTTATTGGCCCCGCACTGAAGCTTTCTTT. Protein product: CASSQDPGYWPRTEAFF.

The chain carries TRBV6-5 and TRBJ2-7, with TRBD1 identical over 9 bases. The V gene end was trimmed by 11 bases and the J gene end by 2 bases; junction bases not matched to a gene: 4. CDR1 and CDR2 (germline): MNHEY, SVGAGI. The length of the CDR3 is 12 residues. CDR3 coding DNA: TGTGCCGGGGGGACAGGGCCCTACGAGCAGTACTTC. Protein product: CAGGTGPYEQYF.